The 14 T cell receptor beta chains in this list originate from one sample, sequenced in a study of blood T cell repertoires in COVID-19. Here immunoSEQ multiplex PCR was the method, and the copy in TCRdb shows in-frame clones only, minus some. The table shows 180,000 or so clones, with 70% to 90% occurring only once. Sequencing was carried out using peripheral blood. Receptors originate from a man aged 55 to 70 with acute or convalescent COVID-19.

The rearrangement uses TRBV15 and TRBJ2-3, with D perhaps TRBD2 (5 bases). The CDR3 runs to 15 residues. Trimming pared 0 bases from V and 2 bases from J, leaving 9 bases between. Germline values: CDR1 LNHNV, CDR2 YYDKDF (reference sequence). The CDR3 nucleotides read TGTGCCACCAGCAGAGATCAGCGGACCACAGATACGCAGTATTTT. Amino acids: CATSRDQRTTDTQYF.

The chain is built from TRBV18 and TRBJ1-3; D gene uncertain. Trimming removed 2 bases at V and 0 bases at J, with 8 bases between. In germline, CDR1 is KGHSH, CDR2 LQKENI. CDR3 length: 15 amino acids. CDR3 region: CASSPTRDSGNTIYF. The CDR3 nucleotides are TGTGCCAGCTCACCAACGAGAGACTCTGGAAACACCATATATTTT.

V gene TRBV7-6 combines with J gene TRBJ2-7; D is unclear. The CDR3 length is 14 residues. V was pared by 0 bases and J by 3 bases, with 9 bases between. Per germline, CDR1 SGHVS and CDR2 FNYEAQ. The CDR3, as DNA: TGTGCCAGCAGCTTAGCCCACGGTGGCTACGAGCAGTACTTC. Translated, it gives CASSLAHGGYEQYF.

This clone was seen a single time. This chain uses TRBV4-1 with TRBJ1-1; possible D gene TRBD1, 6 bases. This CDR3 is built from 14 residues. CDR1 and CDR2 from the germline V gene are MGHRA and YSYEKL. Trimming took 4 bases from V and 3 from J, leaving 12 bases between them. The CDR3 DNA reads TGCGCCAGCAGCCCCGGGACAAAATACACTGAAGCTTTCTTT. Amino acids: CASSPGTKYTEAFF.

This chain connects TRBV7-9 to TRBJ1-2; D is perhaps TRBD1 (5 bases). The CDR3 is made up of 13 amino acids. V lost 5 bases and J 4 bases, leaving 11 bases between the germline ends. The germline CDR1 and CDR2 sequences are SEHNR and FQNEAQ (reference sequence). CDR3 sequence: CASSPGILYGYTF. CDR3 coding DNA: TGTGCCAGCAGCCCAGGGATTCTCTATGGCTACACCTTC.

The V call is TRBV28, the J call TRBJ1-1; D ambiguous. The CDR3 has 12 amino acids. V lost 6 bases to trimming and J lost 5 bases, with 10 bases between them. CDR1 is MDHEN, CDR2 SYDVKM, per germline. The CDR3 spells CASSISRTEAFF. Here the CDR3 DNA reads TGTGCCAGCAGCATCAGCAGGACTGAAGCTTTCTTT. Variable domain in full (rest from reference TRBV28 and TRBJ1-1): DVKVTQSSRYLVKRTGEKVFLECVQDMDHENMFWYRQDPGLGLRLIYFSYDVKMKEKGDIPEGYSVSREKKERFSLILESASTNQTSMYLCASSISRTEAFFGQGTRLTVV.

This clone has only one observation. The V gene is TRBV28, the J gene TRBJ2-2; no firm D call. The germline V gene encodes CDR1 MDHEN and CDR2 SYDVKM. V was pared by 7 bases and J by 0 bases, with 6 bases between. The CDR3 is made up of 13 amino acids. As DNA, the CDR3 is TGTGCCAGCACCACGGCGAACACCGGGGAGCTGTTTTTT. Translated: CASTTANTGELFF.

This clone was found a few times. This sequence joins TRBV6-2 or TRBV6-3 and TRBJ1-5, with D hard to call. Trimming removed 0 bases at V and 4 bases at J, with 7 bases between. Germline assignment: CDR1 MNHEY and CDR2 SVGEGT. The CDR3 contains 14 residues. The chain's CDR3 is CASSYSFGNQPQHF. The CDR3 region has the DNA TGTGCCAGCAGTTACTCGTTCGGGAATCAGCCCCAGCATTTT.

The chain uses TRBV7-2 and TRBJ2-7; TRBD2 agrees at 7 bases. This CDR3 region has 15 residues. The germline CDR1 and CDR2 sequences are SGHTA and FQGNSA. The trim removed 5 bases at V and 3 bases at J, leaving 10 bases unmatched. The DNA for the CDR3 is TGTGCCAGCAGCCCCTGGAGGGAGGGCCGCTACGAGCAGTACTTC. Amino acids: CASSPWREGRYEQYF.

The rearrangement uses TRBV27 and TRBJ2-5; 8 positions agree with TRBD1. Losses at the gene ends were 3 bases for V and 5 bases for J; bases not matched to a gene: 5. The germline CDR1 and CDR2 sequences are MNHEY and SMNVEV (reference sequence). The length of the CDR3 is 14 residues. In nucleotides, the CDR3 is TGTGCCAGCAGTTTTGGCAGGGGGCGGGAGACCCAGTACTTC. It encodes CASSFGRGRETQYF.

The chain carries TRBV7-2 and TRBJ2-1; possible D gene TRBD2, 7 bases. The CDR3 loop spans 15 amino acids. Trimming stripped 6 bases from V and 0 bases from J, with 12 bases between. Germline CDR1 and CDR2: SGHTA and FQGNSA. CDR3 sequence reads: CASRDAGASYNEQFF. In DNA, the CDR3 is TGTGCCAGCAGGGATGCGGGGGCCTCCTACAATGAGCAGTTCTTC.

This sequence joins TRBV7-3 and TRBJ2-1, with D tentatively TRBD2 (6 bases). This CDR3 spans 13 amino acids. The V end lost 3 bases, the J end lost 9 bases, and 12 bases lay between the germline ends. Per the germline V gene, CDR1 is SGHTA and CDR2 is FQGTGA. The CDR3 sequence: CASSLEGSGEQFF. The CDR3 DNA reads as TGTGCCAGCAGCTTGGAGGGATCGGGTGAGCAGTTCTTC.

This clone was observed once. This chain links TRBV19 with TRBJ2-1; a weak D match, TRBD2 (5 bases). Trimming stripped 3 bases from V and 4 bases from J, with 16 bases between. The germline V gene encodes CDR1 LNHDA and CDR2 SQIVND (reference sequence). The CDR3 loop spans 16 amino acids. The CDR3 sequence is CASSMVGVGLYNEQFF. Here the CDR3 DNA reads TGTGCCAGTAGTATGGTGGGAGTAGGACTTTACAATGAGCAGTTCTTC.

The chain links TRBV19 to TRBJ1-1; D unclear. This CDR3 is built from 14 residues. Germline V lookup: CDR1 LNHDA, CDR2 SQIVND (reference sequence). The ends were cut back, 1 base at V and 0 bases at J, with 6 bases in the middle. The CDR3, as DNA: TGTGCCAGTAGTATAGCAGGTATGAACACTGAAGCTTTCTTT. Amino acids: CASSIAGMNTEAFF.